These T cell receptor beta chains were read from a single sample in a study of blood T cell repertoires in COVID-19. Profiling relied on immunoSEQ multiplex PCR, and the TCRdb table lists in-frame clones only, not all of them. The sample lists around 150,000 clones, 89% occurring once. Sequencing was carried out using peripheral blood. The receptors derive from a man between 60 and 75 years old with acute or convalescent COVID-19. The CDR3 runs from the conserved cysteine through the conserved F or W. Fields, in order: D gene, J gene, V gene, clone size, CDR3 DNA, CDR3 protein. The D gene is left open where the match is weak. Size values are once, few and many counts, or a class for expanded clones, and some rows have none.

TRBD2,TRBJ2-3,TRBV18,NA,TGTGCCAGCTCACCACCTCTAGCGGGGGGCTCGGGAGATACGCAGTATTTT,CASSPPLAGGSGDTQYF
NA,TRBJ1-1,TRBV6-4,NA,TGTGCCAGCGCGCTCCGGGCAGGGCTAAGGAACACTGAAGCTTTCTTT,CASALRAGLRNTEAFF
TRBD2,TRBJ2-3,TRBV13,NA,TGTGCCAGCAGCTTAGTCGCGGGGGGACCCACAGATACGCAGTATTTT,CASSLVAGGPTDTQYF
TRBD1,TRBJ2-4,TRBV7-9,NA,TGTGCCAGCAGCCTACTAAAAAGACAGGGGATTAAGGTGGGGAACATTCAGTACTTC,CASSLLKRQGIKVGNIQYF
NA,TRBJ1-6,TRBV19,NA,TGTGCCAGTAGGCTGACAGCTTATAGTGATAATTCACCCCTCCACTTT,CASRLTAYSDNSPLHF
TRBD1,TRBJ1-2,TRBV5-8,NA,TGTGCCAGCAGCCCGACAGGGCACTATGGCTACACCTTC,CASSPTGHYGYTF
NA,TRBJ1-2,TRBV27,NA,TGTGCCAGCAGTTTAGGCCCGACAGTGTATGGCTACACCTTC,CASSLGPTVYGYTF
TRBD1,TRBJ1-2,TRBV4-1,NA,TGCGCCAGCAGCCAAAGCGACAGGGCTCATCACTATGGCTACACCTTC,CASSQSDRAHHYGYTF
TRBD1,TRBJ1-1,TRBV4-2,few,TGTGCCAGCAGCCAAGAACCGTTGACAGGGGGAGGAACTGAAGCTTTCTTT,CASSQEPLTGGGTEAFF
NA,TRBJ1-1,TRBV5-1,NA,TGCGCCAGCAGCTTAGGGGGGGGCGCAAACACTGAAGCTTTCTTT,CASSLGGGANTEAFF
NA,TRBJ2-7,TRBV6-5,once,TGTGCCAGCAGTTCGCCCACAGGGCCCTACGAGCAGTACTTC,CASSSPTGPYEQYF
TRBD1,TRBJ1-5,TRBV7-9,NA,TGTGCCAGCAGCTTAGGAAAGACAGGGAAGAACAATCAGCCCCAGCATTTT,CASSLGKTGKNNQPQHF
NA,TRBJ2-7,TRBV7-2,NA,TGTGCCAGCAGCTTTCAGGGCTCCTACGAGCAGTACTTC,CASSFQGSYEQYF
NA,TRBJ2-3,TRBV19,NA,TGTGCCAGTAGTATAGTCGGAGGAGATACGCAGTATTTT,CASSIVGGDTQYF
TRBD1,TRBJ1-2,TRBV27,NA,TGTGCCAGCAGCGGAAGGGACAGGGGAGGATCCTCCTATGGCTACACCTTC,CASSGRDRGGSSYGYTF
NA,TRBJ1-2,TRBV12-3/TRBV12-4,NA,TGTGCCAGCGGCTTGGGGCCCTCTGGCTACACCTTC,CASGLGPSGYTF
TRBD1,TRBJ1-5,TRBV19,NA,TGTGCCCTAGGAGGGGGCCGTGATCAGCCCCAGCATTTT,CALGGGRDQPQHF
TRBD1,TRBJ2-1,TRBV7-9,once,TGTGCCAGCAGACTAGGACAGGGGGCGGTCAATGAGCAGTTCTTC,CASRLGQGAVNEQFF
NA,TRBJ2-1,TRBV3-1/TRBV3-2,NA,TGTGCCAGCAGCCAAGGGGGAGTTGGGGAGCAGTTCTTC,CASSQGGVGEQFF
NA,TRBJ1-4,TRBV18,NA,TGTGCCAGCTCACCAGGGCAGAATGAAAAACTGTTTTTT,CASSPGQNEKLFF
NA,TRBJ1-3,TRBV6-1,NA,TGTGCCAGCAGTGAAGCGCCCCTACCTGGAAACACCATATATTTT,CASSEAPLPGNTIYF
TRBD1,TRBJ2-1,TRBV25-1,NA,TGTGCCAGCAGCGACGAGGGCAGGGGGATCGACAATGAGCAGTTCTTC,CASSDEGRGIDNEQFF
NA,TRBJ2-1,TRBV12-5,NA,TGTGCTAGTGGTTTGATTCCGCAGGGTCGCAGCAATGAGCAGTTCTTC,CASGLIPQGRSNEQFF
TRBD2,TRBJ2-7,TRBV4-1,NA,TGCGCCAGCAGCCAAGATTCTAGCGGGGATTCCTACGAGCAGTACTTC,CASSQDSSGDSYEQYF
TRBD2,TRBJ2-3,TRBV19,NA,TGTGCCAGTAGTAAGGGACTAGTCACAGATACGCAGTATTTT,CASSKGLVTDTQYF
NA,TRBJ2-1,TRBV29-1,NA,TGCAGCGGGGTGCTTGGGGGCGAGCAGTTCTTC,CSGVLGGEQFF
NA,TRBJ1-6,TRBV9,NA,TGTGCCAGCAGCTCCCCAGACATCTCTAATTCACCCCTCCACTTT,CASSSPDISNSPLHF
TRBD2,TRBJ2-1,TRBV6-2/TRBV6-3,NA,TGTGCCAGCAGTTACTCGACTAGCGGGGGGCGTGGTGAGCAGTTCTTC,CASSYSTSGGRGEQFF
NA,TRBJ1-6,TRBV11-2,NA,TGTGCCAGCAGCCCTCGGACAGCAGATAATTCACCCCTCCACTTT,CASSPRTADNSPLHF
NA,TRBJ1-5,TRBV6-5,NA,TGTGCCAGCAGTTACTCGGTACGGGTAAATCAGCCCCAGCATTTT,CASSYSVRVNQPQHF
NA,TRBJ2-7,TRBV5-1,NA,TGCGCCAGCAGCTTGGCCGGTCGCGACAGGTCCTACGAGCAGTACTTC,CASSLAGRDRSYEQYF
TRBD1,TRBJ1-4,TRBV10-2,NA,TGCGCCAGCAGCGAGCGGGACAGGGGGCGAGCTAATGAAAAACTGTTTTTT,CASSERDRGRANEKLFF
NA,TRBJ2-5,TRBV15,NA,TGTGCCATTATGGGGTCTAGCGTTTTAGAGACCCAGTACTTC,CAIMGSSVLETQYF
NA,TRBJ1-6,TRBV7-9,NA,TGTGCCAGCAGCTTATTAGGCGGGGGGATCGGGAATTCACCCCTCCACTTT,CASSLLGGGIGNSPLHF
TRBD2,TRBJ2-2,TRBV18,few,TGTGCCAGCTCACAACAAAGCGGGGCGAACACCGGGGAGCTGTTTTTT,CASSQQSGANTGELFF
NA,TRBJ1-5,TRBV2,NA,TGTACCAGCAGTGGGAACGGGGGAAATCAGCCCCAGCATTTT,CTSSGNGGNQPQHF
TRBD1,TRBJ1-6,TRBV18,once,TGTGCCAGCTCACCCGACAGGGCCGGACCCCTCCACTTT,CASSPDRAGPLHF
NA,TRBJ1-2,TRBV6-4,NA,TGTGCCAGCAGTGACACCGACAGGTTCGGGGGCTACACCTTC,CASSDTDRFGGYTF
NA,TRBJ1-5,TRBV6-5,NA,TGTGCCAGCAACTTTGGGACACTAAATCAGCCCCAGCATTTT,CASNFGTLNQPQHF
TRBD1,TRBJ1-6,TRBV2,NA,TGTGCCAGCTTAGACAGGGTCGGATCACCCCTCCACTTT,CASLDRVGSPLHF
NA,TRBJ1-3,TRBV27,once,TGTGCCAGCAGTTTAGGAGGGCTCTCTGGAAACACCATATATTTT,CASSLGGLSGNTIYF
TRBD1,TRBJ1-1,TRBV30,NA,TGTGCCTGGGTCCCCCGGGACAGGGGTTCGAGAACTGAAGCTTTCTTT,CAWVPRDRGSRTEAFF
TRBD1,TRBJ1-1,TRBV5-1,NA,TGCGCCAGCAGCTTACAGGGGGCAGTGAACACTGAAGCTTTCTTT,CASSLQGAVNTEAFF
TRBD2,TRBJ2-7,TRBV18,NA,TGTGCCAGCTCACCACCCCGGGGAGCGGGGGCCCACGAGCAGTACTTC,CASSPPRGAGAHEQYF
NA,TRBJ1-1,TRBV16,few,TGTGCCAGCAGCCAATCAGCGACGGGAAACACTGAAGCTTTCTTT,CASSQSATGNTEAFF
TRBD1,TRBJ1-1,TRBV4-1,NA,TGCGCCAGCAGCCATGGACAGGTACGCACTGAAGCTTTCTTT,CASSHGQVRTEAFF
NA,TRBJ2-3,TRBV6-5,NA,TGTGCCAGCAGATCCACAGGGCCCACAGATACGCAGTATTTT,CASRSTGPTDTQYF
NA,TRBJ1-6,TRBV11-2,NA,TGTGCCAGCAGCTTAGGGCTAGATTCACCCCTCCACTTT,CASSLGLDSPLHF
TRBD1,TRBJ1-2,TRBV6-5,NA,TGTGCCAGCAGTTCTACGACAGGGGATTTACTTAATGGCTACACCTTC,CASSSTTGDLLNGYTF
TRBD1,TRBJ1-4,TRBV6-1,NA,TGTGCCAGCAGTGAAGCGGACAGGGCCATTTGGAAACTGTTTTTT,CASSEADRAIWKLFF
TRBD1,TRBJ1-1,TRBV2,NA,TGTGCCAGCAGCGGGACAGGGTGGAACACTGAAGCTTTCTTT,CASSGTGWNTEAFF
NA,TRBJ1-1,TRBV6-5,NA,TGTGCCAGCAGGACGACAGGTTCCACTGAAGCTTTCTTT,CASRTTGSTEAFF
NA,TRBJ2-7,TRBV19,NA,TGTGCCAGTATGGAAACGCGGGATGTACCGTACGAGCAGTACTTC,CASMETRDVPYEQYF